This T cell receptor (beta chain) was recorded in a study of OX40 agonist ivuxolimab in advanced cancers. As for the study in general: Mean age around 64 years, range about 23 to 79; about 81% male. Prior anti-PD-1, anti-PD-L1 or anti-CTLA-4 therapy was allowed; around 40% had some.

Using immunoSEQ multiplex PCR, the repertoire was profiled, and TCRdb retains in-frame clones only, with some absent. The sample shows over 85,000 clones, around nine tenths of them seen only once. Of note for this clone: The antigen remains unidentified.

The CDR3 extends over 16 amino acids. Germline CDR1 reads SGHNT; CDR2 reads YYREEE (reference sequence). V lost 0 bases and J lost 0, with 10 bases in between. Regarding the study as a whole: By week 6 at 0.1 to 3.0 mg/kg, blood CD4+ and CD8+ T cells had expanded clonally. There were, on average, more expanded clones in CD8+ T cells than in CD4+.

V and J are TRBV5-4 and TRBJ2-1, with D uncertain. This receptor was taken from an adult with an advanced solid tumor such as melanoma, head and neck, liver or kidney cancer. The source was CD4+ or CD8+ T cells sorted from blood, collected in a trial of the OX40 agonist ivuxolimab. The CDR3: CASSLAPVSSYNEQFF. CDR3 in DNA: TGTGCCAGCAGCTTGGCTCCCGTAAGCTCCTACAATGAGCAGTTCTTC.